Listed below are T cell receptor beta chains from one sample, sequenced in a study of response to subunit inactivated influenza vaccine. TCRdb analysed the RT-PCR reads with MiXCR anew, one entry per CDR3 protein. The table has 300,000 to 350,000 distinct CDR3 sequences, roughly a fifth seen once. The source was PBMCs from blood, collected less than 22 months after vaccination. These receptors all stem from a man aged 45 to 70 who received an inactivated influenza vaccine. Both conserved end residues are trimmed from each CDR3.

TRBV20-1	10	SARAPSQPQH
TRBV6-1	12	ASRPTALYYEQY
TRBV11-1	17	ASSSTGTSGGSGSYEQY
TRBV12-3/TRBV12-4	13	ASSLVTGHDYGYT
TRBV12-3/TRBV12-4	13	ASTTPEYSGNTIY
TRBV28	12	ASSSSGGTQPQH
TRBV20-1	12	SARDGTANQPQH
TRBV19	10	AVGERDSPLH
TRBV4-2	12	ASSQPGGTDTQY
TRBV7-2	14	ASSLGGTRTNEKLF
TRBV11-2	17	ASSFYILAGGQPYNEQF
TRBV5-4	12	ASSSQGAGEKLF
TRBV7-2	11	ASSLMTSREQY
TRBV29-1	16	SAQVGQGTILAKNIQY
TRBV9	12	ASSVAGSTYEQY
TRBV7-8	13	ASSLARQTSQPQH
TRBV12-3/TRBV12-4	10	ASSTGVYEQY
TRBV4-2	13	ASSHWTGANEKLF
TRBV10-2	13	ASRATGQTNEKLF
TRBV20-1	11	SARGLAGNEQF
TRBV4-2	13	ASSQESGSGGELF
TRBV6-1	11	ASNKGDFTEAF
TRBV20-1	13	SARTAFDMNTEAF
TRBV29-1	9	SVYDSYGYT
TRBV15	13	ATSRYDRGPTEAF
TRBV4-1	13	ASSQGTGGGETQY
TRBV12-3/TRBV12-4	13	ASSFAGGSNQPQH
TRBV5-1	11	ASSPHRGEKLF
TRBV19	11	ASSNREAGELF
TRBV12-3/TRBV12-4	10	ASSPAGRKGY
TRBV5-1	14	ASSFQASGAYNEQF
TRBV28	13	ASSKDRVGIGEQY
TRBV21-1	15	ASSKAAGEANTGELF
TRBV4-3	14	ASSRTAGGVTDTQY
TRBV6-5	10	ASSYGGTEAF
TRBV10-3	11	ATRPRQGNEQF
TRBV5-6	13	ASSDRGWGTDTQY
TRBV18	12	ASSPEGFDREQY
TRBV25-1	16	ASSDWVIDGSGANVLT
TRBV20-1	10	SAPTINNEQF
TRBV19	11	ASSMGGAGPQH
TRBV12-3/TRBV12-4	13	ASRGTEENTGELF
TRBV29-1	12	SANRNRGTDTQY
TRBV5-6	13	ASSLAGTDNSPLH
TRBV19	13	ASTEDLLNNSPLH
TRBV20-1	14	SALNRDRGSTDTQY
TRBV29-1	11	SVETLKGQPQH